This TCR beta chain is drawn from a study of OX40 agonist ivuxolimab in advanced cancers. In terms of the full investigation: Ivuxolimab was a fully human IgG2 agonistic monoclonal antibody targeting the costimulatory receptor OX40 (CD134). The purpose of peripheral TCRbeta sequencing was to test whether ivuxolimab changed TCR sequence diversity and led to clonal T-cell expansion. Three dose-escalation patients achieved partial responses, one with hepatocellular carcinoma and two with cutaneous melanoma. Of the approximately 50 dose-escalation patients, hepatocellular carcinoma was present in 19, melanoma in roughly 15, renal cell carcinoma in 9 and head and neck cancer in 9. The paper reports the monotherapy dose-escalation portion (N ≈ 50 patients) of the phase I ivuxolimab trial. Prior anti-PD-1, anti-PD-L1 or anti-CTLA-4 therapy was permitted, and checkpoint inhibitors had been received by less than 45% of dose-escalation patients. Intravenous ivuxolimab was administered to patients every 2 weeks at six dose levels: 0.01, 0.1, 0.3, 1.5, 3 and 10 mg/kg. The dose-escalation cohort was about 86% male with a mean age of 60 years, ranging from about 20 to 80.

Genomic DNA was isolated from the sorted cells so that the TCRbeta CDR3 region could be sequenced. TCRbeta CDR3 regions were sequenced using the immunoSEQ Assay. The source is immuneACCESS, and TCRdb retained only in-frame sequences with V and J called. Part of the clones is not carried over; for the studies checked, unresolved V genes explain less than half of this, and the remainder is unexplained. For this sample the table gives about 63,000 clones, of which around 91% were detected only once. The top ten clones comprise less than 14% of the sample. The trial excluded patients who had a history of autoimmune disease or were on systemic immunosuppression. Peripheral blood for TCR sequencing was collected from all dose cohorts at baseline, on cycle 4 day 1, and on cycle 7 day 1. The samples were taken from a phase I, first-in-human, multicenter, open-label dose-escalation trial of ivuxolimab. The trial enrolled adults with locally advanced or metastatic head and neck squamous cell, hepatocellular, melanoma or renal cell carcinoma. Before TCR sequencing, CD4+ T cells and CD8+ T cells were sorted from peripheral blood as separate populations.

The full study reports these points: After ivuxolimab, CD8+ T cells had more expanded clones than CD4+ T cells on average. Clonal expansion of both CD4+ and CD8+ blood T cells was observed from baseline to week 6 at doses 0.1 to 3.0 mg/kg. Low levels of normalized T-cell clonal expansion were also seen in some patients who did not respond. Antigen specificity was not determined for the clonally expanded peripheral T cells. In the 0.1-3.0 mg/kg groups, partial responders had among the lowest normalized peripheral clonal expansion, particularly in CD8+ T cells.

V is pruned by 5 bases and J by 3 bases, leaving 6 bases of the junction without a gene match. CDR1 MNHNY and CDR2 SVGAGI were looked up in the germline V gene (reference sequence). The CDR3 holds 15 amino acids from the cysteine to the phenylalanine. Left in the record is the CDR3 DNA by itself, 45 bases read in frame from the first base. Comment on this clone: This clone's antigen is unknown. Within one base of it there is no much larger clone, and no base qualities were kept.

The TCR was taken from an adult with an advanced solid tumor such as melanoma, head and neck, liver or kidney cancer. Sample: CD4+ or CD8+ T cells sorted from blood, taken in a trial of the OX40 agonist ivuxolimab. The rearrangement joined TRBV6-6 to TRBJ2-3, and 9 junction bases match TRBD2. The CDR3 corresponds to CASSRISGGTDTQYF. At the DNA level, the sequence is TGTGCCAGCAGTCGAATTAGCGGGGGTACAGATACGCAGTATTTT.